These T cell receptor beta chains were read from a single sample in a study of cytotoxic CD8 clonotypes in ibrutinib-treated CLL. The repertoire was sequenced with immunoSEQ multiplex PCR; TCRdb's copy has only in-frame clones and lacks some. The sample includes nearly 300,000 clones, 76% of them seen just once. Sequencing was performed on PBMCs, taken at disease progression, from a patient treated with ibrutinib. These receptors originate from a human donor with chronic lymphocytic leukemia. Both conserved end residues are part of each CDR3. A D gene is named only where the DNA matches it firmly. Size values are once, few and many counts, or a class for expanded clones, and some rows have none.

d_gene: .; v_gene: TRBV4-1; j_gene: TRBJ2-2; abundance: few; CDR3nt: TGCGCCAGCAGCCAAGGGTACACCGGGGAGCTGTTTTTT; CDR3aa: CASSQGYTGELFF
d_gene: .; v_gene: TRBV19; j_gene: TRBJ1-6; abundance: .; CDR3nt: TGTGCCAGTACCGAATGGAGGGGGGACCCTACCCTCCACTTT; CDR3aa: CASTEWRGDPTLHF
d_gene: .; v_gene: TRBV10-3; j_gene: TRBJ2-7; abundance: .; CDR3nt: TGTGCCATCAGTGGGAAATTCGGACGGGCCCTCTCCTACGAGCAGTACTTC; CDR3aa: CAISGKFGRALSYEQYF
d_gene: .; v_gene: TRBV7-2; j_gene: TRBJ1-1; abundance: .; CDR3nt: TGTGCCAGCAGCTTAGTTCGAGACACTGAAGCTTTCTTT; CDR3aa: CASSLVRDTEAFF
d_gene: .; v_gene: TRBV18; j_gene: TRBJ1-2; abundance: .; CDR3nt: TGTGCCAGCTCGTCGGGGGTTGCCTATGGCTACACCTTC; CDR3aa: CASSSGVAYGYTF
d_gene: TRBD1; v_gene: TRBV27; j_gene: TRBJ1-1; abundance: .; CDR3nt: TGTGCCAGCAGTTTACAAGTAGGGGGCCTGAACACTGAAGCTTTCTTT; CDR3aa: CASSLQVGGLNTEAFF
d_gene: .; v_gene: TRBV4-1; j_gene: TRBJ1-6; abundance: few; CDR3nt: TGCGCCAGCAGGGCAGGGGAGGCCTATAATTCACCCCTCCACTTT; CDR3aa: CASRAGEAYNSPLHF
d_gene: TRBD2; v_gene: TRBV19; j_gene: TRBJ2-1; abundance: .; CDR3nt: TGTGCCAGTAGTTCCCCAGCGGGAGGGCCCTCAGGTGAGCAGTTCTTC; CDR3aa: CASSSPAGGPSGEQFF
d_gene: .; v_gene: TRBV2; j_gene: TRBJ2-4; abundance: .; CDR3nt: TGTGCCAGCAGTGCTAGGCTAGCCAAAAACATTCAGTACTTC; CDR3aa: CASSARLAKNIQYF
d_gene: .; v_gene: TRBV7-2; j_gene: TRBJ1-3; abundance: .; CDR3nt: TGTGCCAGCAGCTACATGGGGATGACAGGAATTGGAAACACCATATATTTT; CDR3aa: CASSYMGMTGIGNTIYF
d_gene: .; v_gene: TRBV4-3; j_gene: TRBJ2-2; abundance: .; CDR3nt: TGCGCCAGCAGCCTCTTCCGGTTCGGCGGGGAGCTGTTTTTT; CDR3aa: CASSLFRFGGELFF
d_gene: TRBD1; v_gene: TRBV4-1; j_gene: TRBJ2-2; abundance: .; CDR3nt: TGCGCCAGCAGCCAGGTGACAGGGGAAGGGGAGCTGTTTTTT; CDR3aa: CASSQVTGEGELFF
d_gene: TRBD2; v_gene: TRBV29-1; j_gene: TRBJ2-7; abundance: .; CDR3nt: TGCAGCGTTGGAGCGGGAACGTACGAGCAGTACTTC; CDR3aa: CSVGAGTYEQYF
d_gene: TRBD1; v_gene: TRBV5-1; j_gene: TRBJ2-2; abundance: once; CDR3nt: TGCGCCAGCAGCATTCGACAGGGGTCGAACACCGGGGAGCTGTTTTTT; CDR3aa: CASSIRQGSNTGELFF
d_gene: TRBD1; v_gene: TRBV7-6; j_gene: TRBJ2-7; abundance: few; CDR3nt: TGTGCCAGCAGCCGTGGACAGGACTCCTACGAGCAGTACTTC; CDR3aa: CASSRGQDSYEQYF
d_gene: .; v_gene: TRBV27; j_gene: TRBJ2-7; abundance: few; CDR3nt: TGTGCCAGCAGTTTGTCGGGGTATAACGAGCAGTACTTC; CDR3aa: CASSLSGYNEQYF
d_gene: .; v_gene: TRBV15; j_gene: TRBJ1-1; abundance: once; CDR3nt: TGTGCCACCAGCACTACGGCCGACACTGAAGCTTTCTTT; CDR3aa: CATSTTADTEAFF
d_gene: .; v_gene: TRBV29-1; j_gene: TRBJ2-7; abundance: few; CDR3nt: TGCAGCGTTGTCAATGTCTACGAGCAGTACTTC; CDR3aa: CSVVNVYEQYF
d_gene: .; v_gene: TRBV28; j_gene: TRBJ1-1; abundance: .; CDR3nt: TGTGCCAGCAGTAACAGGTCACCTCTTGAAGCTTTCTTT; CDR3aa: CASSNRSPLEAFF
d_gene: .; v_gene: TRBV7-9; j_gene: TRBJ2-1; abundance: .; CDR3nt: TGTGCCAGCAGCTTATCCGGGATCTCCTACAATGAGCAGTTCTTC; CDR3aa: CASSLSGISYNEQFF
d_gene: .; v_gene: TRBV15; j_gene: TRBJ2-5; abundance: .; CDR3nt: TGTGCCACCAGCAGAGGTGTTTCGGAGACCCAGTACTTC; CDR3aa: CATSRGVSETQYF
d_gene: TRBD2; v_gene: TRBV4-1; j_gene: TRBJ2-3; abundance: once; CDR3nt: TGCGCCAGCAGCCAGAGACTAGCGGGGCTCACAGATACGCAGTATTTT; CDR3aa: CASSQRLAGLTDTQYF
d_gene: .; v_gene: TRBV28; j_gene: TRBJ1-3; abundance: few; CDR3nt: TGTGCCAGCAGTTCGAGCTCTGGAAACACCATATATTTT; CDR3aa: CASSSSSGNTIYF
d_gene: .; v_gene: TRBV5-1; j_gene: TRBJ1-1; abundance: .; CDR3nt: TGCGCCAGCAGCTTGGGCGCTGAAGCTTTCTTT; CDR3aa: CASSLGAEAFF
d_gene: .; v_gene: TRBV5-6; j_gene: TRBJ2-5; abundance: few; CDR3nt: TGTGCCAGCAGCTTGCTCCCAGGGTCGGGGAAAGAGACCCAGTACTTC; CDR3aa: CASSLLPGSGKETQYF
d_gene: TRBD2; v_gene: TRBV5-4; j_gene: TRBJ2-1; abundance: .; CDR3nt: TGTGCCAGCAGCTTAGAAGTCGGGAGGGGGATGGGAAATGAGCAGTTCTTC; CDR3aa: CASSLEVGRGMGNEQFF
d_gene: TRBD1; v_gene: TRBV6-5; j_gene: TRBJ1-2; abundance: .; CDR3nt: TGTGCCAGCAGAGAGGACAGGTTCTATGGCTACACCTTC; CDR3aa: CASREDRFYGYTF
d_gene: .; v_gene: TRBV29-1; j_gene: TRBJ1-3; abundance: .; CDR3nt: TGCAGCGTCATATCCCAGGGCGGCTCTGGAAACACCATATATTTT; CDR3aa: CSVISQGGSGNTIYF
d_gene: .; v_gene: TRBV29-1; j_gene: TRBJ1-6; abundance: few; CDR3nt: TGCAGCGTTGTGAATTCACCCCTCCACTTT; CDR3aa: CSVVNSPLHF
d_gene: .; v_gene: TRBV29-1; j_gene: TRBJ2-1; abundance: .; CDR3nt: TGCAGCGTTGAACAGGGACGGGGATACAATGAGCAGTTCTTC; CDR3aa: CSVEQGRGYNEQFF
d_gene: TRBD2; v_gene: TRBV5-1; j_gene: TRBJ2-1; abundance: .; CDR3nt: TGCGCCAGCAAGGTGAGCGGGAGCTTCAATGAGCAGTTCTTC; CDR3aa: CASKVSGSFNEQFF
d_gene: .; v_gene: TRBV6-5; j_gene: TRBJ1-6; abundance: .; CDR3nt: TGTGCCAGCAGTTACTCGACGGCAGAGGCTCCCCTCCACTTT; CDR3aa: CASSYSTAEAPLHF
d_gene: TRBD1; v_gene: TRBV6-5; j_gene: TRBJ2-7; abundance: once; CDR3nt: TGTGCCAGCAGTTACCTTGGACAGGGGACCTACGAGCAGTACTTC; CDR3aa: CASSYLGQGTYEQYF
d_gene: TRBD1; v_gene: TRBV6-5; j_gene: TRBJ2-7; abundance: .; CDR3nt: TGTGCCAGCAGTTACGTCGACAGGGGTGAGCAGTACTTC; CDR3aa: CASSYVDRGEQYF
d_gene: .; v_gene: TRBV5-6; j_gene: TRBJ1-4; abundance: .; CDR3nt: TGTGCCAGCAGCTTGGGGTGGGCATGGCAGGGCGAAAAACTGTTTTTT; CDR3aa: CASSLGWAWQGEKLFF
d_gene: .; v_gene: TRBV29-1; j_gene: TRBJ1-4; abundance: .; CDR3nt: TGCAGCGTTGACACAGGGATTAGTGAAAAACTGTTTTTT; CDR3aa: CSVDTGISEKLFF
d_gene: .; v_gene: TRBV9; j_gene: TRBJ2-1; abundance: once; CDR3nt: TGTGCCAGCAGCGTAGCCCCACTAGTTTTCCATGAGCAGTTCTTC; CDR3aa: CASSVAPLVFHEQFF
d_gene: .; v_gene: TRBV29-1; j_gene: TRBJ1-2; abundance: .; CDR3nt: TGCAGCGCCATATTCGAGCATGGCTACACCTTC; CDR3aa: CSAIFEHGYTF
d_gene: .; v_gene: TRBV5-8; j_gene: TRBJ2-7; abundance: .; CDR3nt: TGTGCCAGCAGCGACTTTAGGGCCGTGGCCACCGAGCAGTACTTC; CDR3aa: CASSDFRAVATEQYF
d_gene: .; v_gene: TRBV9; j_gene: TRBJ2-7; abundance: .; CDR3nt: TGTGCCAGCAGCGTAGGGATGAGCTCCTACGAGCAGTACTTC; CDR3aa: CASSVGMSSYEQYF
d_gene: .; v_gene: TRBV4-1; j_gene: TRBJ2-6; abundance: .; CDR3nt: TGCGCCAGCAGCCTTTCCCCCTCTGGGGCCAACGTCCTGACTTTC; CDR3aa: CASSLSPSGANVLTF
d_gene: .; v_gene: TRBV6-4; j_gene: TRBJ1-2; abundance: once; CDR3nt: TGTGCCAGCAGTGACGGGAACTATGGCTACACCTTC; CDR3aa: CASSDGNYGYTF